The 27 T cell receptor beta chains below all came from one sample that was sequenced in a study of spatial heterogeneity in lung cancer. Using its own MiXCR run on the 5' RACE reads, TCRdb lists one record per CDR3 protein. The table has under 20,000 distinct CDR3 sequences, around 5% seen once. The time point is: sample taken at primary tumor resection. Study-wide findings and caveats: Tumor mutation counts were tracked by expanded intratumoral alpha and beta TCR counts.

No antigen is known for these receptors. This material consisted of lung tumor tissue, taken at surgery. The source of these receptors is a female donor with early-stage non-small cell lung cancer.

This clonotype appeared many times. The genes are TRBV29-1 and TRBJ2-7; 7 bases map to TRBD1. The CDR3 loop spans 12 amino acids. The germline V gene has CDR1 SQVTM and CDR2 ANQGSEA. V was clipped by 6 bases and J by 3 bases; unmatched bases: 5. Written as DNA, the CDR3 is TGCAGCGTGGATGACAGGGACTACGAGCAGTACTTC. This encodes CSVDDRDYEQYF.

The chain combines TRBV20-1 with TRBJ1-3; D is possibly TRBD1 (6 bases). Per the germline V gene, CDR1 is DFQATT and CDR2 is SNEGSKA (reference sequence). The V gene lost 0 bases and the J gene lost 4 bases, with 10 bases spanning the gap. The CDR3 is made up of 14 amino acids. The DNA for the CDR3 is TGCAGTGCTAGAGATCTGAGGGGGGGAAACACCATATATTTT. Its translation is CSARDLRGGNTIYF.

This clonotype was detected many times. CDR3 bases: TGTGCCAGCAGCCGGACTAGCGGGAGCCCAGATACGCAGTATTTT. Protein product: CASSRTSGSPDTQYF. This chain uses TRBV2 with TRBJ2-3; TRBD2 aligns across 13 bases. The germline V gene encodes CDR1 SNHLY and CDR2 FYNNEI. The V segment lost 6 bases and the J segment 4 bases; nucleotides outside the gene matches: 4. This CDR3 is 15 amino acids long.

CDR3 region: CASSRSSAYNSPLHF. The CDR3, as DNA: TGTGCCAGCAGCCGCTCCTCTGCCTATAATTCACCCCTCCACTTT. The chain joins TRBV6-1 to TRBJ1-6; D is unclear. The CDR3 is 15 amino acids. V shed 6 bases and J shed 2 bases, with 11 bases lying between them. Germline values: CDR1 MNHNS, CDR2 SASEGT.

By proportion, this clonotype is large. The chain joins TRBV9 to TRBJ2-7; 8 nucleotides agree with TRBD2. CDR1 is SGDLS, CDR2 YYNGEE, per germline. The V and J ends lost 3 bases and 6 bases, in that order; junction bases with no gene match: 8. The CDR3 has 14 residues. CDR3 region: CASSAMDAGGEQYF. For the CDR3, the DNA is TGTGCCAGCAGCGCCATGGACGCGGGAGGCGAGCAGTACTTC.

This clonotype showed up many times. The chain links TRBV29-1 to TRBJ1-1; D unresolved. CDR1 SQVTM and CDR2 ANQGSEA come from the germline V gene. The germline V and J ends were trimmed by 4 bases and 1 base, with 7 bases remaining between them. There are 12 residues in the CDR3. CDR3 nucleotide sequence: TGCAGCGTTGGACATAGGAACACTGAAGCTTTCTTT. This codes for CSVGHRNTEAFF.

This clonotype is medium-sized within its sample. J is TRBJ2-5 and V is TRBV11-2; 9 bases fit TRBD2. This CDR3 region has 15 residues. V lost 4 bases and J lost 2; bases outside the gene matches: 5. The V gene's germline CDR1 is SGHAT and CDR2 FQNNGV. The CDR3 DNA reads TGTGCCAGCAGCTATAGCGGGAGTGGGCAAGAGACCCAGTACTTC. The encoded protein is CASSYSGSGQETQYF. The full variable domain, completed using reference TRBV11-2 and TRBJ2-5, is EAGVAQSPRYKIIEKRQSVAFWCNPISGHATLYWYQQILGQGPKLLIQFQNNGVVDDSQLPKDRFSAERLKGVDSTLKIQPAKLEDSAVYLCASSYSGSGQETQYFGPGTRLLVL.

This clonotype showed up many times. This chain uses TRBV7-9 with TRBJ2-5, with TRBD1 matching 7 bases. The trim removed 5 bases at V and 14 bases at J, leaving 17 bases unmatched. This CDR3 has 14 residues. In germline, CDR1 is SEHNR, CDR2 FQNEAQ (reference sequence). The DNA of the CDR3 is TGTGCCAGCAGCAGGGGGCGGACAGATCACGCTGTTTACTTC. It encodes CASSRGRTDHAVYF.

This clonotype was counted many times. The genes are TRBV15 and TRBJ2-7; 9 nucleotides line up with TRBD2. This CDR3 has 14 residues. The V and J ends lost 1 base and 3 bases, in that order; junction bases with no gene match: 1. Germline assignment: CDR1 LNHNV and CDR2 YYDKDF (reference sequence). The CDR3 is CATSRVAGVYEQYF. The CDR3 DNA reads TGTGCCACCAGCAGAGTAGCGGGAGTCTACGAGCAGTACTTC.

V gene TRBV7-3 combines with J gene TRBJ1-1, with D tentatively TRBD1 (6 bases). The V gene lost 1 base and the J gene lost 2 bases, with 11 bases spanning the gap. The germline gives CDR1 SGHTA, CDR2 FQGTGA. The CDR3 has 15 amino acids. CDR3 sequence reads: CASSLSLGANTEAFF. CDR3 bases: TGTGCCAGCAGCTTAAGCCTGGGGGCAAACACTGAAGCTTTCTTT.

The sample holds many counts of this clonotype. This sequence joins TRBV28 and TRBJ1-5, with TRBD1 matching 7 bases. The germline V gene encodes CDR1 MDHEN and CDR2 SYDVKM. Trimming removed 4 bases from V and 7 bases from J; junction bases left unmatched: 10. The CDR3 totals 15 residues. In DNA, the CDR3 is TGTGCCAGCAGTTCCGAGGGGGCGGGGGTCCAGCCCCAGCATTTT. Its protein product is CASSSEGAGVQPQHF.

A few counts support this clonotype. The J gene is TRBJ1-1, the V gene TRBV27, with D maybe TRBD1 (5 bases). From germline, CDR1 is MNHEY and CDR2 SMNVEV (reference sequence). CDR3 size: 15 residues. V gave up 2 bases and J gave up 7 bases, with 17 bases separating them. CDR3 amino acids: CASSLAWGLMSEAFF. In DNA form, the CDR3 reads TGTGCCAGCAGTTTAGCCTGGGGCTTAATGAGTGAAGCTTTCTTT.

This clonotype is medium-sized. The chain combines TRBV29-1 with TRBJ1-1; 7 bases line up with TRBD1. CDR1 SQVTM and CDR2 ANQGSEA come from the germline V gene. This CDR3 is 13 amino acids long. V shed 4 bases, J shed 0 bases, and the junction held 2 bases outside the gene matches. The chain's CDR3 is CSVGGQLNTEAFF. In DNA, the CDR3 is TGCAGCGTTGGGGGACAGTTGAACACTGAAGCTTTCTTT.

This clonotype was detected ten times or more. For the CDR3, the DNA is TGCAGCGTTGCGGGACTAGTCGGCGGGGTTCCGGAGACCCAGTACTTC. It specifies CSVAGLVGGVPETQYF. The chain uses TRBV29-1 and TRBJ2-5, with 8 bases that match TRBD2. CDR3 length: 16 amino acids. V trimming: 4 bases; J trimming: 5 bases; junction bases outside the gene matches: 15. CDR1 is SQVTM, CDR2 ANQGSEA, per germline.

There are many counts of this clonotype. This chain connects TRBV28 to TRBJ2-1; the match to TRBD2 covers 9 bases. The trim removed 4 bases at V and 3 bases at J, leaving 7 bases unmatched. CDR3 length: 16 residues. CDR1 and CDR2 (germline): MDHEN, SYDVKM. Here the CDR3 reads CASSSPVAGDYNEQFF. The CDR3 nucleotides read TGTGCCAGCAGTTCCCCAGTAGCGGGAGACTACAATGAGCAGTTCTTC.

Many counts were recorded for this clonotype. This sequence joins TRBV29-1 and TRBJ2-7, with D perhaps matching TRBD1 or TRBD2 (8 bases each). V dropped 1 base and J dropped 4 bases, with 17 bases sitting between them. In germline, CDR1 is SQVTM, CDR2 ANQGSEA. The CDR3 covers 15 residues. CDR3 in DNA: TGCAGCGTTGAAGTAGCGGGACAGGAGAATTACGAGCAGTACTTC. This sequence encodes CSVEVAGQENYEQYF.

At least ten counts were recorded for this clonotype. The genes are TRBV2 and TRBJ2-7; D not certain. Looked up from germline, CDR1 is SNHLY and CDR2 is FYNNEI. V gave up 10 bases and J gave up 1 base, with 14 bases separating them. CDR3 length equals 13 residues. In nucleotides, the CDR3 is TGTGCCACCTCTCAGGCCCTTTCCTACGAGCAGTACTTC. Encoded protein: CATSQALSYEQYF.

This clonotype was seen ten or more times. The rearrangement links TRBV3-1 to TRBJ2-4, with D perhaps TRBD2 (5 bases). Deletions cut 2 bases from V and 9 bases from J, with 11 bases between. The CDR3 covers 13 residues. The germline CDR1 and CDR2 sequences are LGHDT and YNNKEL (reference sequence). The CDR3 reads CASSQQDYGIQYF. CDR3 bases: TGTGCCAGCAGCCAACAAGACTACGGCATTCAGTACTTC.

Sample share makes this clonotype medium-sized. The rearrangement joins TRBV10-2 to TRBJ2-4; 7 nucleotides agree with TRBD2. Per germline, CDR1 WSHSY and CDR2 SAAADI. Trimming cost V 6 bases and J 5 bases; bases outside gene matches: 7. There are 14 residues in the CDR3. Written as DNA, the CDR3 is TGCGCCAGCAGGGAGCGGGGCCCGCAAAACATTCAGTACTTC. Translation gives CASRERGPQNIQYF.

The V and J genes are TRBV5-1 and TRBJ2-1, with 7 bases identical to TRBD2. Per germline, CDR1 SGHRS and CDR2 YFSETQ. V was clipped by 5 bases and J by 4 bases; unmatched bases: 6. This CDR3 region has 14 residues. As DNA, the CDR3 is TGCGCCAGCAGAGCTAGCGGATATTACAATGAGCAGTTCTTC. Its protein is CASRASGYYNEQFF.

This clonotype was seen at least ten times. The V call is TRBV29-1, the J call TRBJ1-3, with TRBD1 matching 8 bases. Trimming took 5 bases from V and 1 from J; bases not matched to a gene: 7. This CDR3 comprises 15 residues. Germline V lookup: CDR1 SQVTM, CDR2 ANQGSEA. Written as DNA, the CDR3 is TGCAGCGTTATAACCACAGGGGGGTCTGGAAACACCATATATTTT. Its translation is CSVITTGGSGNTIYF.

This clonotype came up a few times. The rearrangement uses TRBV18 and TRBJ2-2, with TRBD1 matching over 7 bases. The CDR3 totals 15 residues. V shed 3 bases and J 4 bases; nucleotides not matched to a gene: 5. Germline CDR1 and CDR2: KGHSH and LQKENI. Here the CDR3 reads CASSPNQGVTGELFF. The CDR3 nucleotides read TGTGCCAGCTCACCCAACCAGGGGGTCACCGGGGAGCTGTTTTTT.

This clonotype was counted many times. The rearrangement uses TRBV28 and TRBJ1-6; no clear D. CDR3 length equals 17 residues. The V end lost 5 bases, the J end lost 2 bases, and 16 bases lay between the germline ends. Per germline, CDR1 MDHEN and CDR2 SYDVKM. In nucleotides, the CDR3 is TGTGCCAGCAGTCGCGGACTGGTTATAACCTATAATTCACCCCTCCACTTT. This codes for CASSRGLVITYNSPLHF.

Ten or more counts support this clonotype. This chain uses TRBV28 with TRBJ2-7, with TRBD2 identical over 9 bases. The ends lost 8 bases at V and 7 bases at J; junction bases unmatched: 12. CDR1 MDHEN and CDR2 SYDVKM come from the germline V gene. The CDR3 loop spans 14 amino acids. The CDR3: CASYSGLAMREQYF. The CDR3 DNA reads TGTGCCAGCTACAGCGGACTAGCGATGCGGGAGCAGTACTTC. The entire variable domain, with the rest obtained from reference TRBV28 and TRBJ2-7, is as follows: DVKVTQSSRYLVKRTGEKVFLECVQDMDHENMFWYRQDPGLGLRLIYFSYDVKMKEKGDIPEGYSVSREKKERFSLILESASTNQTSMYLCASYSGLAMREQYFGPGTRLTVT.

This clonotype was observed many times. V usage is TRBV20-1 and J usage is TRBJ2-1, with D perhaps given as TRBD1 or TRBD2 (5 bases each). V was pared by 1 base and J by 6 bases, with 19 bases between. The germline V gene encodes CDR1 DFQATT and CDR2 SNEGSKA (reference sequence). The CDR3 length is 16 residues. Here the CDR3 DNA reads TGCAGTGCTAGAGGATTCCGCTCCTGGGACCTCAATGAGCAGTTCTTC. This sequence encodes CSARGFRSWDLNEQFF.

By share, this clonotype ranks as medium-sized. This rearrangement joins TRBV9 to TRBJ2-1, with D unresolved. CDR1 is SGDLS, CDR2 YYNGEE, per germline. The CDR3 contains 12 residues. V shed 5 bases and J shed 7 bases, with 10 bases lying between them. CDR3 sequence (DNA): TGTGCCAGCAGTCACCAGCCAAATGAGCAGTTCTTC. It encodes CASSHQPNEQFF.

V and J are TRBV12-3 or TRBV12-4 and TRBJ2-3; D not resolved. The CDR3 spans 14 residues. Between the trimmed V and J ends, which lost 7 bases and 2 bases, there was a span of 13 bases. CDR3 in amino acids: CASKTDLNTDTQYF. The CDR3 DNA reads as TGTGCCAGCAAAACTGACCTAAACACAGATACGCAGTATTTT.